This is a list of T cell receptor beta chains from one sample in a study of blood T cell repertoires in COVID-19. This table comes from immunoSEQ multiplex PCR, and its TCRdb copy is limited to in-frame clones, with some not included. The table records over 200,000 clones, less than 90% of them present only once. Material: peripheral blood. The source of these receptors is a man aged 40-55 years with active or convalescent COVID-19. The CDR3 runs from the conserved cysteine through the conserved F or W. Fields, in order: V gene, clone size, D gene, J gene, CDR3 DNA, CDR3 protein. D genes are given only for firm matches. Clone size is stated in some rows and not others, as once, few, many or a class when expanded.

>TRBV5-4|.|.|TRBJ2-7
TGTGCCAGCAGCTTAGAGGTGACCAGGGGAGAGCAGTACTTC
CASSLEVTRGEQYF
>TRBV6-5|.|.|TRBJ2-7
TGTGCCAGCACCTGGGACACCGGATCCTACGAGCAGTACTTC
CASTWDTGSYEQYF
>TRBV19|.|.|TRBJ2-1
TGTGCCAGTAGTATTCCCCCCCAGGAGCAGTTCTTC
CASSIPPQEQFF
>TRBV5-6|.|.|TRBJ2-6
TGTGCCAGCAGCTTGGCCCCAGGGAAACGCTCTGGGGCCAACGTCCTGACTTTC
CASSLAPGKRSGANVLTF
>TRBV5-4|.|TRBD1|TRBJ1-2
TGTGCCAGCAGCCCGGCAGGGGGCTTGAACTATGGCTACACCTTC
CASSPAGGLNYGYTF
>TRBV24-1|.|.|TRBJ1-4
TGTGCCACCAGTGATAATCAGGGAATAAAACTGTTTTTT
CATSDNQGIKLFF
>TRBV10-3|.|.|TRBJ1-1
TGTGCCATCAGTGAAGGAGAGATGGATGCCGAAGCTTTCTTT
CAISEGEMDAEAFF
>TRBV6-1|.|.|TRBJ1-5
TGTGCCAGCAGTGAAGCATTCGCAGGGGAGCTTAATCAGCCCCAGCATTTT
CASSEAFAGELNQPQHF
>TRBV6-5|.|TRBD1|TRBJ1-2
TGTGCCAGCAGAGGACAGGGGGTTAACTATGGCTACACCTTC
CASRGQGVNYGYTF
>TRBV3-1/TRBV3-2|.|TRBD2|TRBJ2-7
TGTGCCAGCAGCCATCACGGCAGCGGGATCTACGAGCAGTACTTC
CASSHHGSGIYEQYF
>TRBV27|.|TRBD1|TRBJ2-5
TGTGCCAGCAGTTTTGATTACAGGGGGCTAGAGACCCAGTACTTC
CASSFDYRGLETQYF
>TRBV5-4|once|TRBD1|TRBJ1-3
TGTGCCAGCAGCGCTCCCGGGACAGGGGGCAACACCATATATTTT
CASSAPGTGGNTIYF
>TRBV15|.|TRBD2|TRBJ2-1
TGTGCCACCAGCACCCGGGGAGGGGAGACCTACAATGAGCAGTTCTTC
CATSTRGGETYNEQFF
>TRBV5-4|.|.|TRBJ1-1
TGTGCCAGCAGCTTGAGGGGGGGGGATGGAGCTTTCTTT
CASSLRGGDGAFF
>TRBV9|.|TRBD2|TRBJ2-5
TGTGCCAGCAGCGTAGGAGGACTAGCGGGAGGAGAGACCCAGTACTTC
CASSVGGLAGGETQYF
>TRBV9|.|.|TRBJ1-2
TGTGCCAGCAGCCCTCGGACACTCTATGGCTACACCTTC
CASSPRTLYGYTF
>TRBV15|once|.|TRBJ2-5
TGTGCCACCAGCAGCGCAGGGACTCAAGAGACCCAGTACTTC
CATSSAGTQETQYF
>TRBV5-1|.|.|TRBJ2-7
TGCGCCAGCAGCCTCCGACAGGAGCAGTACTTC
CASSLRQEQYF
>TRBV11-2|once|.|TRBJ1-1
TGTGCCAGCAGCTTATGGGGCAGGAGGAACACTGAAGCTTTCTTT
CASSLWGRRNTEAFF
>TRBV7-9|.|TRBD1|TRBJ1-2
TGTGCCAGCAGCCCCACCGGGACAGGGGCTTGGTATGGCTACACCTTC
CASSPTGTGAWYGYTF
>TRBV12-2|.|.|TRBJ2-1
TGTGCAAGTCGCCCGGACAGGGTTCGTATAAGCTCCTACAATGAGCAGTTCTTC
CASRPDRVRISSYNEQFF
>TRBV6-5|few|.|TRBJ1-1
TGTGCCAGCAGTCGGGAGACGGTCCCCAACACTGAAGCTTTCTTT
CASSRETVPNTEAFF
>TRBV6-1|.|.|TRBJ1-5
TGTGCCAGCAGTGAGGGACTTCTAAATCAGCCCCAGCATTTT
CASSEGLLNQPQHF
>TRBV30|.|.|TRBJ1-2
TGTGCCTGGAGTATCGGGATTAACTATGGCTACACCTTC
CAWSIGINYGYTF
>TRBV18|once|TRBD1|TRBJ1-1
TGTGCCAGCTCACGACTCAATGGACAGGGTACTGAAGCTTTCTTT
CASSRLNGQGTEAFF
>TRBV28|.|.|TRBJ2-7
TGTGCCAGCAGTTTGGTCGGGGGTTGGCAGTACTTC
CASSLVGGWQYF
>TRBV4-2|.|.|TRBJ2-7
TGTGCCAGCAGCCAAGAAGGACAGTATCCGCTCGAGCAGTACTTC
CASSQEGQYPLEQYF
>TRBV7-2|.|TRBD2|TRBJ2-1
TGTGCCAGCAGCTTAGTATCACTAGCGGGGGGAAGCAATGAGCAGTTCTTC
CASSLVSLAGGSNEQFF
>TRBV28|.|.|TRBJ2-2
TGTGCCAGCAGTCCCCACCGGAGGAACACCGGGGAGCTGTTTTTT
CASSPHRRNTGELFF
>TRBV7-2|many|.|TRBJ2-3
TGTGCCAGCAGCTTAGTGGGAGGAGCAGATACGCAGTATTTT
CASSLVGGADTQYF
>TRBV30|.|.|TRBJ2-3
TGTGCCTGGGGGGGGGCTAGGGAAAGCACAGATACGCAGTATTTT
CAWGGARESTDTQYF
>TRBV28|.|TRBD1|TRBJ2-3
TGTGCCAGCATACCCCTACAGGGGGCCGCGGATACAGATACGCAGTATTTT
CASIPLQGAADTDTQYF
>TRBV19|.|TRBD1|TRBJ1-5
TGTGCCAGTAGTGGGACAGGGAAACAGCCCCAGCATTTT
CASSGTGKQPQHF
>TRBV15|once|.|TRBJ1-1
TGTGCCACCAGCCGATCTAAACCTATGAACACTGAAGCTTTCTTT
CATSRSKPMNTEAFF
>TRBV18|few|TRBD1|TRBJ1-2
TGTGCCAGCTCACGTGGGACAGGGGAAGGCTACACCTTC
CASSRGTGEGYTF
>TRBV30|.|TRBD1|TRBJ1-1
TGTGCCTGGAGCGGAACAGGGGTTGCCGTGAGATTAGAAGCTTTCTTT
CAWSGTGVAVRLEAFF
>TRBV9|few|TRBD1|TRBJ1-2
TGTGCCAGCAGCGTCAGCTCGGGGGGGTATTGGGGACAGGGTCGTTCTAACTATGGCTACACCTTC
CASSVSSGGYWGQGRSNYGYTF
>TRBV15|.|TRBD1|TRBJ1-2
TGTGCCACCAGCAGACGCGAATGGGACAGGCGAGGTGGCTACACCTTC
CATSRREWDRRGGYTF
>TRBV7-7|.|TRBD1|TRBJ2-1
TGTGCTAGCAGCCTAGGACAGGGGGCTGGCAATGAGCAGTTCTTC
CASSLGQGAGNEQFF
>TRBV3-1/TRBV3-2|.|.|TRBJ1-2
TGTGCCAGCAGCCAAGACGGCCAGGCTTACCATGGCTACACCTTC
CASSQDGQAYHGYTF
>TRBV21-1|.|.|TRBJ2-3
TGTGCCAGCAGCAAAGGTTACCAGACTAGCGGGGGTAGGGGGGGCACGCAGTATTTT
CASSKGYQTSGGRGGTQYF
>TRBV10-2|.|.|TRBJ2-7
TGCGCCAGCCAGGCAGGGGCCTACGAGCAGTACTTC
CASQAGAYEQYF
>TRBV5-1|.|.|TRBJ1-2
TGCGCCAGCAGCTTATACAAAAAAGGCTACACCTTC
CASSLYKKGYTF
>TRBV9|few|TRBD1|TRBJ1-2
TGTGCCAGCAGCGCGGTCCCGGGACAGGGGAACTATGGCTACACCTTC
CASSAVPGQGNYGYTF
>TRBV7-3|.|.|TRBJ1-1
TGTGCCAGCTCTCAACCTGGGGGGGCGGCTTTCTTT
CASSQPGGAAFF
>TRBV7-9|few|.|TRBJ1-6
TGTGCCAGCAGCGTGGAACAGTATAATTCACCCCTCCACTTT
CASSVEQYNSPLHF
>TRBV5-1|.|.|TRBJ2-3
TGCGCCAGCAGCTTGGCCGTGGGGGGACAGAGCACAGATACGCAGTATTTT
CASSLAVGGQSTDTQYF
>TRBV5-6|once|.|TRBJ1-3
TGTGCCAGCAGCTTCCGGGGCACCATATATTTT
CASSFRGTIYF
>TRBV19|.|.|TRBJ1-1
.
CASSIRARVGTREAEAFF
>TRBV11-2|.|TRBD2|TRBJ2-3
TGTGCCAGCAAAAGGCTAGCGGGATGGGGTACAGATACGCAGTATTTT
CASKRLAGWGTDTQYF
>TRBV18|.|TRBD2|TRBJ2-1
TGTGCCAGCTCACGCAATTCGGCTAGCGGGGGGGCCACCTACAATGAGCAGTTCTTC
CASSRNSASGGATYNEQFF
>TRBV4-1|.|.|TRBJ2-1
TGCGCCAGCAGCCACCCACGTGCGGGGAGCTCCTACAATGAGCAGTTCTTC
CASSHPRAGSSYNEQFF
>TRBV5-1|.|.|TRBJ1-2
TGCGCCAGCAGCTTGGACGCGGCTGGCTACACCTTC
CASSLDAAGYTF
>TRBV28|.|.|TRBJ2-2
TGTGCCAGCAGTTGGACAGGAAGCGGGAGCCGGGAGCTGTTTTTT
CASSWTGSGSRELFF
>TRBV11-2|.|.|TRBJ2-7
TGTGCCAGCAGCTTAGGCAGGGCCGCGGACGAGCAGTACTTC
CASSLGRAADEQYF
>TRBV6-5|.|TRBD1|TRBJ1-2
TGTGCCAGCAGCCCCCCCACAGGGGGCCCCCATGGCTACACCTTC
CASSPPTGGPHGYTF
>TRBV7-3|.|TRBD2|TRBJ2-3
TGTGCCAGCAGCTTAGGGTTCGGCGGGAGCTTTGCAGATACGCAGTATTTT
CASSLGFGGSFADTQYF